This TCR beta chain is drawn from a study of T cell changes during pregnancy in multiple sclerosis. V lost 7 bases and J 0 bases, leaving 13 bases between the germline ends. Germline CDR1 LNHDA, CDR2 SQIVND (reference sequence). The length of the CDR3 is 14 residues. Clones were read by immunoSEQ multiplex PCR, and TCRdb kept only the in-frame ones, dropping some. This table holds about 40,000 clones, 93% found once. Sequences were derived from CD4+ T cells from peripheral blood mononuclear cells, sampled in the first trimester of pregnancy. The V gene is TRBV19, the J gene TRBJ2-7; maybe TRBD1 (5 bases). The receptor's source is a female donor with multiple sclerosis, enrolled in a pregnancy study. The DNA of the CDR3 is TGTGCCAGTACCCCCGGACAAGCCTCCTACGAGCAGTACTTC. This codes for CASTPGQASYEQYF. The full variable domain, with the rest looked up from reference TRBV19 and TRBJ2-7, is DGGITQSPKYLFRKEGQNVTLSCEQNLNHDAMYWYRQDPGQGLRLIYYSQIVNDFQKGDIAEGYSVSREKKESFPLTVTSAQKNPTAFYLCASTPGQASYEQYFGPGTRLTVT.